This TCR beta chain was identified in a study of T-cell reconstitution after alpha-beta-depleted transplantation in children. For TCRbeta, the library was prepared with unique molecular identifiers. TCRdb reprocessed the PCR reads with MiXCR, giving one entry per CDR3 protein. Of 500,000 or so distinct CDR3 sequences listed, around 10% were seen once; the top ten hold approximately 14%. In the case of this clonotype: A much larger clone lies one base from this, so it may be a read error.

The germline CDR1 and CDR2 sequences are SGHRS and YFSETQ. The CDR3 sequence is 13 residues long. The clonotype originates from a female patient between 2 and 15 years old who had a stem cell transplant for aplastic anemia, so the T cells may come from the graft donor. Sample: PBMCs, mostly from graft donor cells, taken 180 days after TCRalphabeta/CD19-depleted stem cell transplant. The chain recombines TRBV5-1 with TRBJ1-1, with D perhaps matching TRBD1 (6 bases). The CDR3 nucleotides are TGCGCCAGCAGCTCTTCAGGGGACACTGAACCTTTCTTT. Its protein is CASSSSGDTEPFF.